This T cell receptor beta chain originates from a study of blood T cell repertoires in COVID-19. Of note for this clone: Other DNA sequences from this sample encode an identical CDR3 as well.

The CDR3 length is 15 residues. Trimming removed 0 bases at V and 2 bases at J, with 9 bases between. Germline lookup yields CDR1 SGHRS and CDR2 YFSETQ. Produced via immunoSEQ multiplex PCR; TCRdb's table is partial and in-frame only. The sample carries approximately 490,000 clones, less than 90% recorded once. The V gene is TRBV5-1, the J gene TRBJ2-1; a weak D match, TRBD2 (6 bases). The clonotype comes from a woman between 55 and 75 years old who had recovered from COVID-19. The sample taken for sequencing was PBMCs or T cells enriched from blood (not recorded which). CDR3 DNA: TGCGCCAGCAGCTTGGTGGCGGGACCCTACAATGAGCAGTTCTTC. As protein: CASSLVAGPYNEQFF.